These 10 T cell receptor beta chains were sequenced from one sample in a study of read filtering for tumor transcriptome and immune sequencing (dated by TCRdb to 2018 to 2020). The sequencer was an Illumina HiSeq 4000. TCR libraries were constructed from roughly 0.4 ug RNA using the Immunoverse kit, and molecular barcoded adaptors covering alpha/delta and beta/gamma chains were employed. TCRdb reprocessed the public reads (quality trimming at Q25 with fastp, clone calling with MiXCR) and kept in-frame beta chains. All rows with the same CDR3 protein become a single entry with the most common DNA and genes. The sample table contains tens of thousands of distinct CDR3 sequences; only one count was recorded for 14% of them. Roughly 6.4% of the sample lies in the top ten. The sequencing sample was made of a population of CD138-negative cells sorted from bone marrow. Reading the label with the study, this specimen's cell subset or site is: bone marrow mononuclear cells depleted of CD138+ plasma/myeloma cells by negative magnetic selection. These TCRs come from a donor at least 40 years old with multiple myeloma.

Many counts were recorded for this clonotype. V is TRBV12-3 or TRBV12-4 and J is TRBJ2-1; 13 nucleotides line up with TRBD2. The V and J ends lost 6 bases and 10 bases, in that order; junction bases with no gene match: 6. This CDR3 is 14 amino acids long. The CDR3 is CASSRTSGRTEQFF. The DNA of the CDR3 is TGTGCCAGCAGCCGGACTAGCGGGAGAACGGAGCAGTTCTTC.

This clonotype was observed at least ten times. The chain joins TRBV20-1 to TRBJ1-1; 7 bases fit TRBD1. Germline values: CDR1 DFQATT, CDR2 SNEGSKA (reference sequence). J was trimmed by 4 bases and V by 5 bases; bases with no gene match: 4. CDR3 length: 12 amino acids. The CDR3 DNA reads TGCAGTGCTCACGACAGGGCCACTGAAGCTTTCTTT. It encodes CSAHDRATEAFF.

This clonotype was recorded at least ten times. The chain links TRBV15 to TRBJ2-6; 9 nucleotides agree with TRBD1. CDR1 is LNHNV, CDR2 YYDKDF, per germline (reference sequence). V lost 4 bases, J lost 3 bases, and 10 bases stayed unmatched. CDR3 length equals 18 residues. The CDR3 here is CATSKPGQGAVGANVLTF. CDR3 nucleotides: TGTGCCACCAGCAAACCGGGACAGGGTGCCGTTGGGGCCAACGTCCTGACTTTC.

This clonotype was recorded many times. A read error may produce the germline difference seen at one junction end. This rearrangement joins TRBV18 to TRBJ2-5; D call uncertain. Germline V gives CDR1 KGHSH, CDR2 LQKENI. The CDR3 is 14 amino acids. The CDR3 protein is CDSSPGSEKETQYF. The CDR3 nucleotides read TGTGACAGCTCACCAGGCAGCGAGAAAGAGACCCAGTACTTC. Using reference TRBV18 and TRBJ2-5 for the parts outside the CDR3, the full variable domain is NAGVMQNPRHLVRRRGQEARLRCSPMKGHSHVYWYRQLPEEGLKFMVYLQKENIIDESGMPKERFSAEFPKEGPSILRIQQVVRGDSAAYFCDSSPGSEKETQYFGPGTRLLVL.

This clonotype has a count of ten or more. The chain carries TRBV2 and TRBJ1-5; D remains unclear. In germline, CDR1 is SNHLY, CDR2 FYNNEI. This CDR3 region has 13 residues. Trimming took off 4 bases at V and 5 bases at J, with 9 bases between the two ends. The CDR3 nucleotides are TGTGCCAGCAGTGGCCTCCGGGATCAGCCCCAGCATTTT. This encodes CASSGLRDQPQHF.

Concerning this clonotype: Being one base from a much bigger clone, this may be a read error. Since the CDR3 does not end with the conserved phenylalanine or tryptophan, this likely comes from a read error. This chain uses TRBV28 with TRBJ2-3, with D unresolved. The V end lost 6 bases, the J end lost 4 bases, and 8 bases lay between the germline ends. Germline V gene data show CDR1 as MDHEN and CDR2 as SYDVKM. The length of the CDR3 is 12 residues. CDR3 in DNA: TGTGCCAGCAGGACGACGTCAGATACGCAGTATGTT. Protein sequence: CASRTTSDTQYV.

This clonotype has a count of ten or more. The V gene is TRBV27, the J gene TRBJ2-7; 9 bases are shared with TRBD1. CDR1 is MNHEY, CDR2 SMNVEV, per germline (reference sequence). This CDR3 contains 16 residues. V shed 5 bases, J shed 3 bases, and the junction held 11 bases outside the gene matches. CDR3 loop: CASSRNPGQGNYEQYF. DNA for the CDR3: TGTGCCAGCAGTCGAAATCCGGGACAGGGAAACTACGAGCAGTACTTC.

The sample holds many counts of this clonotype. The chain employs TRBV20-1 and TRBJ2-7; D possibly corresponds to TRBD2 (6 bases). CDR1 and CDR2 (germline): DFQATT, SNEGSKA (reference sequence). Trimming pared 5 bases from V and 3 bases from J, leaving 17 bases between. The CDR3 is 14 amino acids. The CDR3 protein is CSAVSWRDDYEQYF. CDR3 bases: TGCAGTGCTGTAAGTTGGCGGGACGACTACGAGCAGTACTTC.

The table lists this clonotype with many counts. The V call is TRBV6-1, the J call TRBJ2-1, with a possible D match to TRBD2 (5 bases). CDR1 and CDR2 (germline): MNHNS, SASEGT. This CDR3 has 15 amino acids. Trimming took off 4 bases at V and 4 bases at J, with 14 bases between the two ends. The CDR3, as DNA: TGTGCCAGCAGTGCTTCCCGAGGGTTGTACAATGAGCAGTTCTTC. Translation gives CASSASRGLYNEQFF.

This clonotype was detected many times. The genes are TRBV14 and TRBJ2-3, with no clear D. CDR1 and CDR2 from the germline V gene are SGHDN and FVKESK. V shed 3 bases and J shed 1 base, with 5 bases lying between them. CDR3 length: 13 amino acids. CDR3 nucleotides: TGTGCCAGCAGCCATCGAGGCACAGATACGCAGTATTTT. Amino acid sequence: CASSHRGTDTQYF.